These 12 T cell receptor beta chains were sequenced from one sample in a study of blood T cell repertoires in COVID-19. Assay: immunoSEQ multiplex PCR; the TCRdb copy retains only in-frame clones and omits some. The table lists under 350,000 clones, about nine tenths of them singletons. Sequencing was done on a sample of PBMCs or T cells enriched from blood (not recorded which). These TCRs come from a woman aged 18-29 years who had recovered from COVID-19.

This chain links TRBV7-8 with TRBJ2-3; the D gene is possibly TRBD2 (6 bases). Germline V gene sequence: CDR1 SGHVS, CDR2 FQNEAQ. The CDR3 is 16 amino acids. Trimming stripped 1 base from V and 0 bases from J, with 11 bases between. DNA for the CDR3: TGTGCCAGCAGCTTAGATCTAGCGACTAGCACAGATACGCAGTATTTT. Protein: CASSLDLATSTDTQYF.

The DNA for the CDR3 is TGTGCCAGCAGTCAAAAGCGGGGGGACTCCTACGAGCAGTACTTC. It specifies CASSQKRGDSYEQYF. The chain is built from TRBV7-8 and TRBJ2-7; 9 bases agree with TRBD2. Germline loops: CDR1 SGHVS, CDR2 FQNEAQ. The CDR3 loop spans 15 amino acids. V lost 6 bases to trimming and J lost 0 bases; unmatched junction nucleotides: 6.

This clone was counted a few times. The CDR3 is CASSARGTGALGNSPLHF. The DNA of the CDR3 is TGTGCCAGCAGCGCGCGCGGGACAGGCGCCTTGGGGAATTCACCCCTCCACTTT. The J gene is TRBJ1-6, the V gene TRBV11-2; 8 bases agree with TRBD1. J gave up 7 bases and V 5 bases, and 16 bases lay outside the gene matches. Germline assignment: CDR1 SGHAT and CDR2 FQNNGV. This CDR3 contains 18 residues.

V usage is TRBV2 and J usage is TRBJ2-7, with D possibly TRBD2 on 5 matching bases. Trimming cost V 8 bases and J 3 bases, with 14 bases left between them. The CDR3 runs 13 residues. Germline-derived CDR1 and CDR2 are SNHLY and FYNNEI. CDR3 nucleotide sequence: TGTGCCAGCGGAAAGAGGAGCGGCTACGAGCAGTACTTC. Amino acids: CASGKRSGYEQYF.

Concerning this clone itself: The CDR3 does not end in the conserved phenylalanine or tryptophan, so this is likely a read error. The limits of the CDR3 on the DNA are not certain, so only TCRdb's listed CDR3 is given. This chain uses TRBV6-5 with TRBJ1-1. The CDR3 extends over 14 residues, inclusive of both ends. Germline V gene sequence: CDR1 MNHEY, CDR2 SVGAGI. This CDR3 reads CASSYSPGGGKTII.

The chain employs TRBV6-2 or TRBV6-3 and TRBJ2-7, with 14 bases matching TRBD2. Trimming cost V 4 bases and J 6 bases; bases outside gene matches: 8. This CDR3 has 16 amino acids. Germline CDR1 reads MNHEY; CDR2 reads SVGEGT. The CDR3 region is CASSFAGTSGSGEQYF. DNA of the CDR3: TGTGCCAGCAGTTTCGCTGGGACTAGCGGGAGTGGCGAGCAGTACTTC.

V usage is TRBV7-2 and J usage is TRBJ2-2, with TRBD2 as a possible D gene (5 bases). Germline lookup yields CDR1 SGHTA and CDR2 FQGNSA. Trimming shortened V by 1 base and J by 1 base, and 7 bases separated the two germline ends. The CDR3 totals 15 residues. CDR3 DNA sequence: TGTGCCAGCAGCTTAGACGGGATGAACACCGGGGAGCTGTTTTTT. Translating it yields CASSLDGMNTGELFF.

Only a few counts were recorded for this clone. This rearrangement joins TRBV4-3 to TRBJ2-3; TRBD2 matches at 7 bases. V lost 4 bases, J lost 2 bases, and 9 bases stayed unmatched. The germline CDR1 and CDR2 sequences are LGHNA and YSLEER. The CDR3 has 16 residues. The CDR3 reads CASSRGPAGLTDTQYF. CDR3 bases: TGCGCCAGCAGCCGGGGCCCAGCGGGACTCACAGATACGCAGTATTTT.

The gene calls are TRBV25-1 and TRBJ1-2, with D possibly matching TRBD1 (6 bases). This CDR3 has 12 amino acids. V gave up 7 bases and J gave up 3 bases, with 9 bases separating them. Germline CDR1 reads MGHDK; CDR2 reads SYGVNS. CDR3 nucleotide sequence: TGTGCCAGCATGGGGGCCTACTATGGCTACACCTTC. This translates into CASMGAYYGYTF.

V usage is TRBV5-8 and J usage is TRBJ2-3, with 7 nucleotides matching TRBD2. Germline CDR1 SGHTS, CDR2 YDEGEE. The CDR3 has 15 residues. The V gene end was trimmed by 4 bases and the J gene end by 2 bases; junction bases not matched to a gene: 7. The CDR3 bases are TGTGCCAGCAGCCTCAGCGGGGACTACACAGATACGCAGTATTTT. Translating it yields CASSLSGDYTDTQYF.

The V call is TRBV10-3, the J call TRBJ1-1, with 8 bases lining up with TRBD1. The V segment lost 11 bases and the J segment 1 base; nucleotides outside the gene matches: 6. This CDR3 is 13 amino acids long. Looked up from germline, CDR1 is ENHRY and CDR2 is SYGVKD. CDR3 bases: TGTGCCGGCCGACAGGGGACGAACACTGAAGCTTTCTTT. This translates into CAGRQGTNTEAFF.

Written as DNA, the CDR3 is TGTGCCAGTAGTATTTGGGACAGGGACACTGAAGCTTTCTTT. Its protein product is CASSIWDRDTEAFF. V gene TRBV19 combines with J gene TRBJ1-1; 9 bases are shared with TRBD1. In germline, CDR1 is LNHDA, CDR2 SQIVND (reference sequence). V dropped 3 bases and J dropped 3; count of bases not matched to a gene: 2. CDR3 length: 14 amino acids.